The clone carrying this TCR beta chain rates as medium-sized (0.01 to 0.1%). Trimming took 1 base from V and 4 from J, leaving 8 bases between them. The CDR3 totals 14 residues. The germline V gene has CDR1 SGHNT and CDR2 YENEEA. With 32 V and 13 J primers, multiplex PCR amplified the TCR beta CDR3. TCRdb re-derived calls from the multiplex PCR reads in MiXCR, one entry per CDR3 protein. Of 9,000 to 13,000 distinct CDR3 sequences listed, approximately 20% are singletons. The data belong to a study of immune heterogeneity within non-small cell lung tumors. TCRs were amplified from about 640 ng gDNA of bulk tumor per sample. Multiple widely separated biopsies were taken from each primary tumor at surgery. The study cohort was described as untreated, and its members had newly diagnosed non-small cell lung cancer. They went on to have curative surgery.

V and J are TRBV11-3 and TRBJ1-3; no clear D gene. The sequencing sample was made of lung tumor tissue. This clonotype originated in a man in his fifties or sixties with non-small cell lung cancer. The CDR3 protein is CASSLGIRGNTIYF. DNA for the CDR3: TGTGCCAGCAGCTTAGGAATCCGCGGAAACACCATATATTTT.